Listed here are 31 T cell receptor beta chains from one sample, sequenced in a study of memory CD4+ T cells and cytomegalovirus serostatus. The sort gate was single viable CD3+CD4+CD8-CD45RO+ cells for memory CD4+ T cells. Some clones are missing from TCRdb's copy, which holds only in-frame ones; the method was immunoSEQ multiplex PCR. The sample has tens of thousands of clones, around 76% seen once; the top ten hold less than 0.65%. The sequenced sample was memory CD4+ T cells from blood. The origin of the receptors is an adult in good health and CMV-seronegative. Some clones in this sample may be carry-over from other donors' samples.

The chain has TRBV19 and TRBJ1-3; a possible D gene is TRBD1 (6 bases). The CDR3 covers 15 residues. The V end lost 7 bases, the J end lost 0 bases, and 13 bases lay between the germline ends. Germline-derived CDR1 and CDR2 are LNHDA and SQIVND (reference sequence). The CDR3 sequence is CASKAGGPSGNTIYF. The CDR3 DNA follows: TGTGCCAGTAAAGCGGGGGGCCCCTCTGGAAACACCATATATTTT. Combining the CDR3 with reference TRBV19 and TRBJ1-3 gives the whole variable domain DGGITQSPKYLFRKEGQNVTLSCEQNLNHDAMYWYRQDPGQGLRLIYYSQIVNDFQKGDIAEGYSVSREKKESFPLTVTSAQKNPTAFYLCASKAGGPSGNTIYFGEGSWLTVV.

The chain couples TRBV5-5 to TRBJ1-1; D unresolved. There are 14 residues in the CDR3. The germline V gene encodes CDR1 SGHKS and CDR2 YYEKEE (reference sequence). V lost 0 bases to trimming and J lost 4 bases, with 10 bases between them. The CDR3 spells CASSLAGMSTEAFF. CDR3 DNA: TGTGCCAGCAGCTTGGCGGGGATGAGCACTGAAGCTTTCTTT.

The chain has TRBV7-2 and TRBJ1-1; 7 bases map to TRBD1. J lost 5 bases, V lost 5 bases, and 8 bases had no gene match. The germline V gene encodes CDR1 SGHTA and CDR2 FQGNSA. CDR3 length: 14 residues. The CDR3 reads CASSLGGAGTEAFF. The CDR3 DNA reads TGTGCCAGCAGCCTAGGGGGCGCGGGGACTGAAGCTTTCTTT. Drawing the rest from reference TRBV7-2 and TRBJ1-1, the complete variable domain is GAGVSQSPSNKVTEKGKDVELRCDPISGHTALYWYRQSLGQGLEFLIYFQGNSAPDKSGLPSDRFSAERTGGSVSTLTIQRTQQEDSAVYLCASSLGGAGTEAFFGQGTRLTVV.

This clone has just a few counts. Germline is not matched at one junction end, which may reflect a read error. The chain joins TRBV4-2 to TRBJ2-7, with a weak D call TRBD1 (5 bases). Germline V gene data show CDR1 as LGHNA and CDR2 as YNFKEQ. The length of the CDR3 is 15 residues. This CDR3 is CASTQGQGESYEQYF. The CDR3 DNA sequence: TGTGCCAGCACCCAAGGGCAGGGTGAATCCTACGAGCAGTACTTC.

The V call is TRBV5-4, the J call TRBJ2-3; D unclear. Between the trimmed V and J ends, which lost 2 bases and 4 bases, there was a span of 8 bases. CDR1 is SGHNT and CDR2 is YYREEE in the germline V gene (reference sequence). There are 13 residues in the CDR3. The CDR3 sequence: CASSFISPDTQYF. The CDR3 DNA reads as TGTGCCAGCAGCTTTATCTCCCCAGATACGCAGTATTTT.

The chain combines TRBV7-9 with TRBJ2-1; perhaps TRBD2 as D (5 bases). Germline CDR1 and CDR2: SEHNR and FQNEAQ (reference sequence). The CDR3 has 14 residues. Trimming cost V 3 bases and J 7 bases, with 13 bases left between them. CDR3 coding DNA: TGTGCCAGCAGCTTTTCTAGTCGGAGGAATGAGCAGTTCTTC. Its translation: CASSFSSRRNEQFF.

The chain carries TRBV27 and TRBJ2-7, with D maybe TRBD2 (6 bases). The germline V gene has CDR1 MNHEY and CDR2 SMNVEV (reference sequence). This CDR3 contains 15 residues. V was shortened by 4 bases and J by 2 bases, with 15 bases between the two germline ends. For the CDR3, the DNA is TGTGCCAGCAGTTCCGGTCGTCGGGGGACCTACGAGCAGTACTTC. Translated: CASSSGRRGTYEQYF.

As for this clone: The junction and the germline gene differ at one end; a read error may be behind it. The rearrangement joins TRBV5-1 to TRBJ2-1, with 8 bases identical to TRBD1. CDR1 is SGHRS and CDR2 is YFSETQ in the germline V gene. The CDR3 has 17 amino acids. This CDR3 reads CASSLARGQAAYNEQFF. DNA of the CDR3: TGCGCCAGCAGCTTGGCCAGGGGACAGGCCGCCTACAATGAGCAATTCTTC.

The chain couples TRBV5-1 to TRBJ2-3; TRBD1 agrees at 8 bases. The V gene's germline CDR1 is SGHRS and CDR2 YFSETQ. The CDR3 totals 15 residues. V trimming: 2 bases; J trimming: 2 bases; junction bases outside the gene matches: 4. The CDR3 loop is CASSFQTGATDTQYF. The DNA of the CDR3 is TGCGCCAGCAGCTTCCAGACAGGGGCCACAGATACGCAGTATTTT.

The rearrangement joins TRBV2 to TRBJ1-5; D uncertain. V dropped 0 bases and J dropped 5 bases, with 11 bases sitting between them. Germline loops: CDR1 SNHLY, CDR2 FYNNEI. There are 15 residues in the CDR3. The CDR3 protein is CASSEALQSDQPQHF. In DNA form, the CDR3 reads TGTGCCAGCAGTGAAGCGCTTCAATCAGATCAGCCCCAGCATTTT.

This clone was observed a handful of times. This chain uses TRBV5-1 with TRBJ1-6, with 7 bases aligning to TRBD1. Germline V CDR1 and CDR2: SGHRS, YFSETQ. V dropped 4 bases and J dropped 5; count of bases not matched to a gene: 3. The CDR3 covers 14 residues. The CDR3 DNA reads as TGCGCCAGCAGCATGGGACAGAATAATTCACCCCTCCACTTT. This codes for CASSMGQNNSPLHF.

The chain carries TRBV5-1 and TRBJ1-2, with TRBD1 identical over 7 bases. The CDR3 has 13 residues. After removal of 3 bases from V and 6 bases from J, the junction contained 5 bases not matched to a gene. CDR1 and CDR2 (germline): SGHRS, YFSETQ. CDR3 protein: CASSWDRDDGYTF. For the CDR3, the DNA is TGCGCCAGCAGCTGGGACAGAGATGATGGCTACACCTTC. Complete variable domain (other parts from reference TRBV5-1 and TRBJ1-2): KAGVTQTPRYLIKTRGQQVTLSCSPISGHRSVSWYQQTPGQGLQFLFEYFSETQRNKGNFPGRFSGRQFSNSRSEMNVSTLELGDSALYLCASSWDRDDGYTFGSGTRLTVV.

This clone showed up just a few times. DNA for the CDR3: TGTGCCAGCAGTTGGGTCGGGAATTCACCCCTCCACTTT. It specifies CASSWVGNSPLHF. The chain combines TRBV27 with TRBJ1-6; unclear D gene. The germline V gene has CDR1 MNHEY and CDR2 SMNVEV (reference sequence). V was clipped by 4 bases and J by 7 bases, with 8 bases between them. The length of the CDR3 is 13 residues.

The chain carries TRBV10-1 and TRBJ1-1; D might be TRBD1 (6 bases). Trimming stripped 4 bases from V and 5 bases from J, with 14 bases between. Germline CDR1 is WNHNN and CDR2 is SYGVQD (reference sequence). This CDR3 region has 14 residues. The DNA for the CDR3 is TGCGCCAGCAGTGCCACAGGGTTTATGACTGAAGCTTTCTTT. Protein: CASSATGFMTEAFF.

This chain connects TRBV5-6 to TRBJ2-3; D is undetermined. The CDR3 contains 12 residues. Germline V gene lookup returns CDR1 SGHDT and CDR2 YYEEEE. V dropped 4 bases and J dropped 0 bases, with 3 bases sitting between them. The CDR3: CASSISTDTQYF. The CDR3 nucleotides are TGTGCCAGCAGCATAAGCACAGATACGCAGTATTTT.

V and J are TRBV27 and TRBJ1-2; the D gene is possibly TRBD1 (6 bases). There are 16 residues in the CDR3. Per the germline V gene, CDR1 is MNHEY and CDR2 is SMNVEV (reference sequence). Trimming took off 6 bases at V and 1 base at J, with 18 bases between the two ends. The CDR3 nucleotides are TGTGCCAGCAGACCCTTGAACGGACAGATTAACTATGGCTACACCTTC. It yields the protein CASRPLNGQINYGYTF.

CDR3 sequence (DNA): TGTGCCAGCAGCTTTGCAACGGGTGCAATTCGAAATCAGCCCCAGCATTTT. It yields the protein CASSFATGAIRNQPQHF. This chain uses TRBV7-9 with TRBJ1-5; no clear D gene. Per the germline V gene, CDR1 is SEHNR and CDR2 is FQNEAQ (reference sequence). The V end lost 3 bases, the J end lost 4 bases, and 19 bases lay between the germline ends. The CDR3 is 17 residues long.

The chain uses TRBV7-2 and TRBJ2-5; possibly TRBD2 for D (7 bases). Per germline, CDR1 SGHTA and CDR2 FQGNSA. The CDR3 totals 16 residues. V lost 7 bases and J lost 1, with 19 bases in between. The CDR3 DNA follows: TGTGCCAGCACCGAGGGGGGGCGAAACGTCCAAGAGACCCAGTACTTC. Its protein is CASTEGGRNVQETQYF. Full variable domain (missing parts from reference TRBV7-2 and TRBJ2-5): GAGVSQSPSNKVTEKGKDVELRCDPISGHTALYWYRQSLGQGLEFLIYFQGNSAPDKSGLPSDRFSAERTGGSVSTLTIQRTQQEDSAVYLCASTEGGRNVQETQYFGPGTRLLVL.

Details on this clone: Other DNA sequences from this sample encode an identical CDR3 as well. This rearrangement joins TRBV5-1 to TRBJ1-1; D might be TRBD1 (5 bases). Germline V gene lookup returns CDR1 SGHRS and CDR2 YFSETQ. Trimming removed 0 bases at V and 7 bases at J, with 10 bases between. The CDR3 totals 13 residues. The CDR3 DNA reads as TGCGCCAGCAGCTTGGCCGGGGGAGGTGAAGCTTTCTTT. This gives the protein CASSLAGGGEAFF.

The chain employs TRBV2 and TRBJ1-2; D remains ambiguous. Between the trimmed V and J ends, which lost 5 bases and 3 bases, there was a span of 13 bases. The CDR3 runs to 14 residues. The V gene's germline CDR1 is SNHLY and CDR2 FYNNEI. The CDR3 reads CASSKGPSDYGYTF. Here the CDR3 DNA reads TGTGCCAGCAGTAAAGGTCCCTCGGACTATGGCTACACCTTC. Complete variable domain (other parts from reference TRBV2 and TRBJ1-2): EPEVTQTPSHQVTQMGQEVILRCVPISNHLYFYWYRQILGQKVEFLVSFYNNEISEKSEIFDDQFSVERPDGSNFTLKIRSTKLEDSAMYFCASSKGPSDYGYTFGSGTRLTVV.

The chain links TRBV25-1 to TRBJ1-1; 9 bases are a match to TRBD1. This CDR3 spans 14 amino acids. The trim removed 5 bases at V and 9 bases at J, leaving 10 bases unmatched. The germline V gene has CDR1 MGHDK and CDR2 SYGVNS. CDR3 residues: CASSRGTGTEKAFF. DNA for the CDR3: TGTGCCAGCAGTCGCGGGACAGGGACAGAAAAAGCTTTCTTT.

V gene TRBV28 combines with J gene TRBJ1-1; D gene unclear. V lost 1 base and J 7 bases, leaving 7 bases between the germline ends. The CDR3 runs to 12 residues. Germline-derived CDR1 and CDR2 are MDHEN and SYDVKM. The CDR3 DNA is TGTGCCAGCAGTTTATTACAATATGAAGCTTTCTTT. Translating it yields CASSLLQYEAFF.

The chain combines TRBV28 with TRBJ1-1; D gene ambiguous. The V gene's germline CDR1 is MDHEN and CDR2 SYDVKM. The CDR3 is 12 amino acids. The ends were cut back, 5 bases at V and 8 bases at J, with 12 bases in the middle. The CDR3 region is CASSEGRLEAFF. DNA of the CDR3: TGTGCCAGCAGTGAAGGACGGCTCGAAGCTTTCTTT.

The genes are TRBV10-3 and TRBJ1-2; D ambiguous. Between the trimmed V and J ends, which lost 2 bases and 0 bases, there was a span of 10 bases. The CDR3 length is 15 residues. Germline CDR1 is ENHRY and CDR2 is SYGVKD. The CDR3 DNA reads TGTGCCATCAGTGAGGGCAGCCAGACTAACTATGGCTACACCTTC. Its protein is CAISEGSQTNYGYTF.

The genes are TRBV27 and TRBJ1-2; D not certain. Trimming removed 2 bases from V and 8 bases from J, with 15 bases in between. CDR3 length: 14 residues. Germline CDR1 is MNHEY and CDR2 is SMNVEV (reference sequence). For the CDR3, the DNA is TGTGCCAGCAGTTTACAGTCCGGCCAGTCCGGCTACACCTTC. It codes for CASSLQSGQSGYTF.

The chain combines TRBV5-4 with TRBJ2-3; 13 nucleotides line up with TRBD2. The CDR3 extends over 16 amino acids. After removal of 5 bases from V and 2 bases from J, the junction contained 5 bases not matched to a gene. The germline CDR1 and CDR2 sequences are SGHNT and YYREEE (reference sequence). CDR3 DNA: TGTGCCAGCAGGATGGGACTAGCGGGAAACACAGATACGCAGTATTTT. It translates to CASRMGLAGNTDTQYF.

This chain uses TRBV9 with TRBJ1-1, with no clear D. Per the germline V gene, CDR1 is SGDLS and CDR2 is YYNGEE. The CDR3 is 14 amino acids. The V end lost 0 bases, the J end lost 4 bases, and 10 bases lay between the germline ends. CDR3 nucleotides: TGTGCCAGCAGCGTAGCTGAGCCAGGCACTGAAGCTTTCTTT. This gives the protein CASSVAEPGTEAFF.

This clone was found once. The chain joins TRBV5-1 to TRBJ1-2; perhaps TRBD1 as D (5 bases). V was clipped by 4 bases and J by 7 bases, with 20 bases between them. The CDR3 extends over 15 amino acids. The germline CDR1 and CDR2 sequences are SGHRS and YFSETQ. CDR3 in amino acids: CASSPDPGTGGGYTF. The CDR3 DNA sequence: TGCGCCAGCAGCCCGGATCCCGGGACGGGAGGTGGCTACACCTTC.

The CDR3 sequence is CASSYSGWDTGELFF. CDR3 DNA sequence: TGTGCCAGCAGTTACTCCGGGTGGGACACCGGGGAGCTGTTTTTT. V and J are TRBV6-5 and TRBJ2-2; the D is unclear. The germline V gene encodes CDR1 MNHEY and CDR2 SVGAGI. This CDR3 has 15 amino acids. Trimming stripped 0 bases from V and 3 bases from J, with 8 bases between.

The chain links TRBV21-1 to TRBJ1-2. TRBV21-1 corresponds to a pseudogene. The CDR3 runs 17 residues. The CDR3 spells CASNPVADGEPHYGYTF. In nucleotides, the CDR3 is TGTGCCAGCAACCCGGTTGCCGACGGCGAACCTCACTATGGCTACACCTTC.

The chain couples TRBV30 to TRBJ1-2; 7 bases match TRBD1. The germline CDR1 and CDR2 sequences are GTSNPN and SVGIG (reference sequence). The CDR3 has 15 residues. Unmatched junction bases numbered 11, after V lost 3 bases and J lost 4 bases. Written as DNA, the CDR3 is TGTGCCTGGAGGGGAACAGGGGCCATTACCTATGGCTACACCTTC. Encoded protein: CAWRGTGAITYGYTF.